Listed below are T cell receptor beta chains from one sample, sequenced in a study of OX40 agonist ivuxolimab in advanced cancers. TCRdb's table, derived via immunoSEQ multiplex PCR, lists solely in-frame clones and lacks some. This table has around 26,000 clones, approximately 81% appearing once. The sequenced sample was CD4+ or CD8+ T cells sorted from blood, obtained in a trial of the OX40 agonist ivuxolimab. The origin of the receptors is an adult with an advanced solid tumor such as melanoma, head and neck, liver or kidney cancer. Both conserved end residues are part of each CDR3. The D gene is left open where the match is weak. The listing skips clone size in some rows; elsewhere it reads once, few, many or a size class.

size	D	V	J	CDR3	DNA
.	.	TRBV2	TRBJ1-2	CASSGPLANYGYTF	TGTGCCAGCAGTGGACCATTAGCTAACTATGGCTACACCTTC
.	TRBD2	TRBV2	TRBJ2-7	CAKRLAYEQYF	TGTGCCAAAAGACTAGCATACGAGCAGTACTTC
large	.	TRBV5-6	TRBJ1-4	CASSLIATNEKLFF	TGTGCCAGCAGCTTGATAGCAACTAATGAAAAACTGTTTTTT
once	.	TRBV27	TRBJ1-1	CASSYQGYTEAFF	TGTGCCAGCAGTTACCAGGGGTACACTGAAGCTTTCTTT
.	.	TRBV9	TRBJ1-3	CASSGSGSPGNTIYF	TGTGCCAGCAGCGGATCGGGCTCTCCTGGAAACACCATATATTTT
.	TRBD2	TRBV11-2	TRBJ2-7	CASSLASGRSEQYF	TGTGCCAGCAGCTTGGCTAGCGGGAGATCCGAGCAGTACTTC
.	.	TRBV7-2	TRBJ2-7	CASSFGFNEQYF	TGTGCCAGCAGCTTCGGTTTCAACGAGCAGTACTTC
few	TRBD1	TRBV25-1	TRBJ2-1	CASSGSGTGEYNEQFF	TGTGCCAGCAGTGGTTCGGGGACAGGGGAATACAATGAGCAGTTCTTC
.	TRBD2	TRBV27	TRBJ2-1	CASSFSSGRIEQFF	TGTGCCAGCAGTTTCAGTAGCGGGAGGATTGAGCAGTTCTTC
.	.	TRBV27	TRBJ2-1	CASSLRGPYNEQFF	TGTGCCAGCAGTTTACGGGGGCCCTACAATGAGCAGTTCTTC
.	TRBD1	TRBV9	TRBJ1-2	CASSADRGWGYTF	TGTGCCAGCAGCGCCGACAGGGGTTGGGGCTACACCTTC
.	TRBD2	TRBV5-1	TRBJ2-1	CASSGSSGPSYNEQFF	TGCGCCAGCAGCGGGTCTAGCGGGCCTTCCTACAATGAGCAGTTCTTC
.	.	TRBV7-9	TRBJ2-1	CASSLAQRNEQFF	TGTGCCAGCAGCTTAGCGCAACGCAATGAGCAGTTCTTC
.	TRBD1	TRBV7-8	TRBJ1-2	CASSLDGTGNYGYTF	TGTGCCAGCAGCTTAGACGGGACAGGGAACTATGGCTACACCTTC
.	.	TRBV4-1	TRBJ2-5	CASSQRTGPETQYF	TGCGCCAGCAGCCAGAGAACAGGGCCAGAGACCCAGTACTTC
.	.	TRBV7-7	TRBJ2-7	CASSPRGPYEQYF	TGTGCCAGCAGCCCCAGGGGACCCTACGAGCAGTACTTC
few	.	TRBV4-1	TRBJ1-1	CASSQVVSGTEAFF	TGCGCCAGCAGCCAAGTAGTCAGCGGCACTGAAGCTTTCTTT
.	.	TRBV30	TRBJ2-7	CAWSVGTARLDEQYF	TGTGCCTGGAGTGTAGGGACGGCTAGATTGGACGAGCAGTACTTC
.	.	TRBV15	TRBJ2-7	CAVQGPHNEQYF	TGTGCCGTACAGGGTCCCCACAACGAGCAGTACTTC
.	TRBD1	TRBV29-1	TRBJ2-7	CSVSHFPDRGFSYEQYF	TGCAGCGTTTCCCACTTTCCAGACAGGGGTTTCTCCTACGAGCAGTACTTC
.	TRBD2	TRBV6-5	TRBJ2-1	CASRQTGTSYNEQFF	TGTGCCAGCAGGCAAACCGGGACTAGTTACAATGAGCAGTTCTTC
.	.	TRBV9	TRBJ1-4	CASSPGTSDEKLFF	TGTGCCAGCAGCCCCGGCACCTCGGATGAAAAACTGTTTTTT
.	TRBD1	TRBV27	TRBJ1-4	CASSLLGTGNEKLFF	TGTGCCAGCAGTTTATTGGGGACAGGGAATGAAAAACTGTTTTTT
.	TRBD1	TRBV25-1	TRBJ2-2	CASRPTGSTGELFF	TGTGCCAGCAGACCGACAGGGTCAACCGGGGAGCTGTTTTTT
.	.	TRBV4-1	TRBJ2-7	CASSQEPLKGVWEQYF	TGCGCCAGCAGCCAAGAGCCTCTCAAGGGCGTATGGGAGCAGTACTTC
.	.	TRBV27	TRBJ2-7	CASVSIGGEQYF	TGTGCCAGCGTATCCATAGGGGGGGAGCAGTACTTC
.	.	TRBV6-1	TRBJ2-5	CASSDFPLLTDKRTQYF	TGTGCCAGCAGTGACTTCCCGCTCTTGACCGATAAGAGAACCCAGTACTTC
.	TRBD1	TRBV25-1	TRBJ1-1	CASSHGTATEAFF	TGTGCCAGCAGTCACGGGACAGCCACTGAAGCTTTCTTT
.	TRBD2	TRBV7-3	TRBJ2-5	CASSPGGGQETQYF	TGTGCCAGCAGCCCCGGGGGGGGGCAAGAGACCCAGTACTTC
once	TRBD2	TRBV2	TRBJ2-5	CAGGEGGVRRETQYF	TGTGCCGGCGGGGAGGGAGGGGTCCGAAGAGAGACCCAGTACTTC
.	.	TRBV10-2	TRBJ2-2	CASTLGSGELFF	TGCGCCAGCACCCTGGGGTCCGGGGAGCTGTTTTTT
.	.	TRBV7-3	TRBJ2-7	CASSLSPGYPYEQYF	TGTGCCAGCAGCTTAAGCCCGGGATACCCCTACGAGCAGTACTTC
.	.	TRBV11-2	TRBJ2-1	CASSSVSEQFF	TGTGCCAGCAGCTCTGTAAGTGAGCAGTTCTTC